This T cell receptor beta chain came from a study of T-cell memory formation after mild COVID-19. This clonotype was counted between two and nine times. Deletions cut 0 bases from V and 5 bases from J, with 11 bases between. This CDR3 spans 15 amino acids. CDR1 is SGHTA, CDR2 FQGTGA, per germline. TCRdb reprocessed the 5' RACE reads with MiXCR, giving one entry per CDR3 protein. The sample includes 200,000 to 250,000 distinct CDR3 sequences, under 30% of them seen just once. The TCR comes from an adult woman who had mild COVID-19 (a few samples of this study predate the infection). Cell type and time point are not known. Source material: PBMCs or a T cell subset sorted from them (not recorded which). V gene TRBV7-3 combines with J gene TRBJ1-5; D ambiguous. CDR3 in amino acids: CASSLTAEGYQPQHF. CDR3 nucleotide sequence: TGTGCCAGCAGCTTAACGGCCGAGGGTTATCAGCCCCAGCATTTT.